Reported below is one TCR beta chain. Antigen: not known. The germline gene is not matched at one end of the junction; a read error may be the cause. The CDR3 has 13 residues. The V gene's germline CDR1 is SSHAT and CDR2 FNYEAQ (reference sequence). Via MiXCR, TCRdb re-called the 5' RACE reads, giving one row per CDR3 protein. Counted here are 700,000 or so distinct CDR3 sequences, 21% occurring once; the ten biggest clones make up around 4.5%. This sample was included in a study of identical twins. Study-wide results and caveats: The study found excess low generation probability among twin-shared out-of-frame alpha sequences. Models, which agreed with sharing between unrelated individuals, nonetheless underestimated the out-of-frame TCR alpha sharing seen in monozygotic twins. It was cross-sectional statistical analysis, not following the same donors, that the conclusions relied on.

These same records also appear under a second study, on T cells expressing NK-cell markers. From that second work: Seven of the eight sequenced donors were classified as HCMV-seropositive, and one was classified as seronegative.

The chain links TRBV7-7 to TRBJ2-1; TRBD1 might be the D (6 bases). Material: PBMCs. The clonotype was recovered from a woman between 18 and 29 years old in good health. CDR3 region: CASSRHSGDEQFF. CDR3 in DNA: TGTGCTAGCAGCCGACACTCAGGGGATGAGCAGTTCTTC.